The clone carrying this TCR beta chain has a count of ten or more. The antigen is undetermined. The CDR3 covers 14 residues. Germline CDR1 SNHLY, CDR2 FYNNEI. The germline V and J ends were trimmed by 7 bases and 4 bases, with 13 bases remaining between them. As to time point: newly diagnosed GD, antithyroid drugs for less than 3 months. PBMC RNA served as the TCR library source. Building the TCR beta libraries relied on iRepertoire HTBI primers, and CDR3 regions underwent Arm-PCR. TCRdb re-analysed the multiplex PCR reads in MiXCR, keeping a single row per CDR3 protein. Of approximately 350,000 distinct CDR3 sequences in the sample, 15% to 20% are singletons; the top ten hold roughly 21%. This specimen belongs to a study of regulatory T cells in long-lasting Graves disease. In the study overall: Under 3 months of antithyroid drugs had been taken by newly diagnosed Graves' patients. Study-level points and caveats: Persistent Graves' patients possessed reduced TCR diversity relative to recently diagnosed ones.

These data were also reused for a study on T cells in Graves' hyperthyroidism and ophthalmopathy. That source reports: The study enrolled patients aged 18 to 65 with newly diagnosed hyperthyroidism of under 2 months' duration.

V usage is TRBV2 and J usage is TRBJ2-2; either TRBD1 or TRBD2 may supply D (5 bases each). Sequencing was performed on peripheral blood mononuclear cells (PBMCs), taken at new diagnosis, from a patient treated with antithyroid drugs. This clonotype was obtained from a woman aged 18-29 years with Graves disease. The CDR3 spells CASMKGSTTGELFF. CDR3 DNA sequence: TGTGCCAGCATGAAGGGGAGTACCACCGGGGAGCTGTTTTTT. Full variable domain (remainder filled in from reference TRBV2 and TRBJ2-2): EPEVTQTPSHQVTQMGQEVILRCVPISNHLYFYWYRQILGQKVEFLVSFYNNEISEKSEIFDDQFSVERPDGSNFTLKIRSTKLEDSAMYFCASMKGSTTGELFFGEGSRLTVL.